This T cell receptor beta chain appears in the sequencing data of a study of T cell repertoires in cytomegalovirus infection. On the study more broadly: Evidence of both CMV infection and a matching HLA type came from public TCR beta signatures.

One entry per CDR3 protein, called by TCRdb with MiXCR from the reads. The sample has roughly 920,000 distinct CDR3 sequences; roughly 31% are singletons. Study-wide results and limits: HLA-C-restricted CMV-specific TCR beta clonotypes prevailed in the ex vivo response.

The CDR3 is made up of 17 amino acids. In germline, CDR1 is LNHDA, CDR2 SQIVND (reference sequence). In regard to this clonotype: What it recognizes is unknown. The junction does not match germline at one end; this may be a read error.

The clonotype comes from a human donor in good health (CMV status not recorded). Some clones in this sample may be carry-over from other donors' samples. The chain couples TRBV19 to TRBJ1-5, with D uncertain. The sample here was cultured CD8+ T cells from PBMCs, taken from culture after CMV antigen stimulation. DNA of the CDR3: TGTGCCAGTGGTATAGAACTCGGAGCTAATAGCAATCAGCCCCAGCATTTT. This translates into CASGIELGANSNQPQHF.